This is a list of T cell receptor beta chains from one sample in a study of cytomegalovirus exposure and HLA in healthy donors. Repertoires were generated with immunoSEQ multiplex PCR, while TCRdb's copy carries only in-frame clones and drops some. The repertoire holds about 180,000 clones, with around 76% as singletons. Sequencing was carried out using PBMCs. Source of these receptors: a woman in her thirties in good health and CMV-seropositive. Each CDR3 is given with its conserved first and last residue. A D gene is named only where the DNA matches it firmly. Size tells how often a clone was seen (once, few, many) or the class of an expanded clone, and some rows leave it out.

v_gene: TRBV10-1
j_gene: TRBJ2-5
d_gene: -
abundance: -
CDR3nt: TGCGCCAGCAGTGCCTCGAGGCCTGAAGAGACCCAGTACTTC
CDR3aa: CASSASRPEETQYF

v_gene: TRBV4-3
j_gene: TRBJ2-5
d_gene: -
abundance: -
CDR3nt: TGCGCCAGCAGCCAAGAGACTAGCCAAGAGACCCAGTACTTC
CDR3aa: CASSQETSQETQYF

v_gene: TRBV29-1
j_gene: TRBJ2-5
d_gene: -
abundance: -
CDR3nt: TGCAGCGTTGGGGGGGGCGGGGGCGTCAGGACCCAGTACTTC
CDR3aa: CSVGGGGGVRTQYF

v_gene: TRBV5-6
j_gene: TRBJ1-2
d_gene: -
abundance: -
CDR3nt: TGTGCCAGCAGCTTAGGGTGGGGGACAACAAGCCTTGGCTACACCTTC
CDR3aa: CASSLGWGTTSLGYTF

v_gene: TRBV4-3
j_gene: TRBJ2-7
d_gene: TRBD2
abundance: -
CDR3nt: TGCGCCAGCAGCCCAGGGACCGGGGGGTCCTACGAGCAGTACTTC
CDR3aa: CASSPGTGGSYEQYF

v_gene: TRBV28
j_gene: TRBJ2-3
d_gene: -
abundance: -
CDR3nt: TGTGCCAGCATCCCGCGTTCCGGGGGCACAGATACGCAGTATTTT
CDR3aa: CASIPRSGGTDTQYF

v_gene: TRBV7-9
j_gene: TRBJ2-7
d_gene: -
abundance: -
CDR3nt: TGTGCCAGCAGCTTATTAGACAGCTCCTACGAGCAGTACTTC
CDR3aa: CASSLLDSSYEQYF

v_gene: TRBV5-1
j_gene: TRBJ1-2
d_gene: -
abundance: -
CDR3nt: TGCGCCAGCAGCTTGCAGGGGTCTAACTATGGCTACACCTTC
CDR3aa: CASSLQGSNYGYTF

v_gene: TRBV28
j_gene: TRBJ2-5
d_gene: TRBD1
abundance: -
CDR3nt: TGTGCCAGCCGAACAGGGGTGGGGCAAGAGACCCAGTACTTC
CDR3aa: CASRTGVGQETQYF

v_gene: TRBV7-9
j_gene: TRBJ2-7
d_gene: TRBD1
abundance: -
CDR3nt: TGTTCCAGCAGCCCGCTTTTACTAGGACAGGGAGGAAACGAGCAGTACTTC
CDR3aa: CSSSPLLLGQGGNEQYF

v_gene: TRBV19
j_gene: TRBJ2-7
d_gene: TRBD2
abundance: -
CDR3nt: TGTGCCAGTAGTATGAGCGGGGGGGGTTACGAGCAGTACTTC
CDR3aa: CASSMSGGGYEQYF

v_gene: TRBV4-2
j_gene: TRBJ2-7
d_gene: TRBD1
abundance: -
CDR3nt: TGTGCCAGCAGCCCGACAGGGAGTAAATCTTACGAGCAGTACTTC
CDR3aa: CASSPTGSKSYEQYF

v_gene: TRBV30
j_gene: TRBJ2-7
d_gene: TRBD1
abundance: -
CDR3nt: TGTGCCTGGAGTGCGGACAGGGGGCGGCACGAGCAGTACTTC
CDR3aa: CAWSADRGRHEQYF

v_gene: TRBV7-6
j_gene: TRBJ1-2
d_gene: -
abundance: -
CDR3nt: TGTGCCAGCAGCTTAGGCCCGTGGAGATCTAACTATGGCTACACCTTC
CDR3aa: CASSLGPWRSNYGYTF

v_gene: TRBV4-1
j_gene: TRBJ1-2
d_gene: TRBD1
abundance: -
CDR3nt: TGCGCCAGCAGCCCCGGACAGGGGAACTATGGCTACACCTTC
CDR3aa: CASSPGQGNYGYTF

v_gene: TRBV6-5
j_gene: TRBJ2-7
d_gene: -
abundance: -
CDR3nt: TGTGCCAGCACCTTCGGGACTGGGGCAACCGAGCAGTACTTC
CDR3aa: CASTFGTGATEQYF

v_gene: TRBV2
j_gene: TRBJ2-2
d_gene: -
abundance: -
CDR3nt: TGTGCCAGCAGCTCCCGGCTAGCAGTAAACACCGGGGAGCTGTTTTTT
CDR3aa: CASSSRLAVNTGELFF

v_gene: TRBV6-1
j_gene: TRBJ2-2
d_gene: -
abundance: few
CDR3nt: TGTGCCAGCAGTGAAAGGGGGACACCGTTTACCGGGGAGCTGTTTTTT
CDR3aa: CASSERGTPFTGELFF

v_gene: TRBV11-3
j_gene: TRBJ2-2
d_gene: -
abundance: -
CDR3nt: TGTGCCACGGCGGGCAGCCATACCGGGGAGCTGTTTTTT
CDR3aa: CATAGSHTGELFF

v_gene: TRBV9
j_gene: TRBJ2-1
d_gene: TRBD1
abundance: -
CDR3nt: TGTGCCAGCAGCGTAGCAGGGGGAAGCAATGAGCAGTTCTTC
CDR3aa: CASSVAGGSNEQFF

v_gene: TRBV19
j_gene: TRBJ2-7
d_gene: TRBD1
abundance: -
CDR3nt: TGTGCCAGTTCGGACAGGGGGCTGACCTACGAGCAGTACTTC
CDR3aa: CASSDRGLTYEQYF

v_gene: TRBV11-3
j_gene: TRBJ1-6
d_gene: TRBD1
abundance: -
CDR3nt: TGTGCCAGCAGCTTAGATCGAGGCAGGGGGCATTCACCCCTCCACTTT
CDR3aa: CASSLDRGRGHSPLHF

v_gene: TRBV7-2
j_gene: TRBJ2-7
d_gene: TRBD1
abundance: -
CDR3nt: TGTGCCAGCAGCCAGCAGGGGACAGGCTCCTACGAGCAGTACTTC
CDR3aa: CASSQQGTGSYEQYF

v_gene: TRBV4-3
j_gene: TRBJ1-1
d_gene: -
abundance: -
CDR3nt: TGCGCCAGCAGCCAGATCCGGGGGGGGCGTACTGAAGCTTTCTTT
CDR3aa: CASSQIRGGRTEAFF

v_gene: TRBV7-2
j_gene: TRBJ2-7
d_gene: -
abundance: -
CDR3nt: TGTGCCAGCAGTTTCAGCTCCTACGAGCAGTACTTC
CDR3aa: CASSFSSYEQYF

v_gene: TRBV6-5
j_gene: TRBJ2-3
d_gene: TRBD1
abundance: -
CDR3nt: TGTGCCAGCAGCCGGGACAGGGATACGCAGTATTTT
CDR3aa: CASSRDRDTQYF

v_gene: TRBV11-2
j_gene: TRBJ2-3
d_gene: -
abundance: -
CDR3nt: TGTGCCAGCAGCTCTATGGAGGGACCGCCGGGGGATACGCAGTATTTT
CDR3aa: CASSSMEGPPGDTQYF

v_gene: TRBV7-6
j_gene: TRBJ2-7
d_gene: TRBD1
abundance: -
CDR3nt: TGTGCCAGCAGCTTGCCGGGACAGCGATACGAGCAGTACTTC
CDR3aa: CASSLPGQRYEQYF

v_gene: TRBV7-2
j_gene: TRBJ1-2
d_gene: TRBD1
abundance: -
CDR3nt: TGTGCCAGCACCGAGGGAAGGGGGCTTGGCTACACCTTC
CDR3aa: CASTEGRGLGYTF

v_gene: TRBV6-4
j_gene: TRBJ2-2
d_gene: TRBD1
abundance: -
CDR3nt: TGTGCCAGCAGTGAGGACAGGACCCAGACCGGGGAGCTGTTTTTT
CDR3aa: CASSEDRTQTGELFF

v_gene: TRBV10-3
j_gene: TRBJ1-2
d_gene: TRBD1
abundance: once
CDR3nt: TGTGCCATCAGTGTACAGGGGAACTATGGCTACACCTTC
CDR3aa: CAISVQGNYGYTF

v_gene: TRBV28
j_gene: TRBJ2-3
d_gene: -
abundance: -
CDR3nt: TGTGCCAGCAGTTCAACAGGGATGGCAGATACGCAGTATTTT
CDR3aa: CASSSTGMADTQYF

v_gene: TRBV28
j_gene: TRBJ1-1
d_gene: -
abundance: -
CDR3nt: TGTGCCAGCAGTTTGAGTACAGGGAGGGTGAACACTGAAGCTTTCTTT
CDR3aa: CASSLSTGRVNTEAFF

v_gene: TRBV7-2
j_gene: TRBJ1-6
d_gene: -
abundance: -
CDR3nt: TGTGCCAGCAGCTATAAGCCCAGCAGGGTGTGGAATTCACCCCTCCACTTT
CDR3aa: CASSYKPSRVWNSPLHF

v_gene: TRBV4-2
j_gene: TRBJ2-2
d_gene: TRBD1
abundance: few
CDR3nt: TGTGCCAGCAGCCAAAGGACAGGGGTCCCGACCGGGGAGCTGTTTTTT
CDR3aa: CASSQRTGVPTGELFF

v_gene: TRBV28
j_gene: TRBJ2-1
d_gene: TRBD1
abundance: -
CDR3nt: TGTGCCAGCAGTATCGCAGGGGGCGCGGCCAATGAGCAGTTCTTC
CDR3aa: CASSIAGGAANEQFF

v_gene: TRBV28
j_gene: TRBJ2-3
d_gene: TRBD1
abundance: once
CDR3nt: TGTGCCATATGGACAGGTGGGACAGATACGCAGTATTTT
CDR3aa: CAIWTGGTDTQYF

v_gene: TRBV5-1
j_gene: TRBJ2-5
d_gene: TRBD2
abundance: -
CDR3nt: TGCGCCAGCAGGCCCGTGGGCGGGGGGTCCCAAGAGACCCAGTACTTC
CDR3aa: CASRPVGGGSQETQYF

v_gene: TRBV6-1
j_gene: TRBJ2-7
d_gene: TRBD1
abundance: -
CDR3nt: TGTGCCAGCAGTGAAGCGCGTGCAGGGACAGTAGGCTACGAGCAGTACTTC
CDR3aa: CASSEARAGTVGYEQYF

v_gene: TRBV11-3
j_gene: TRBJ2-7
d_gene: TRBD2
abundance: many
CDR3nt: TGTGCCAGCAGCTTAGATCTTCGCCAGGGAGGGGCCTACGAGCAGTACTTC
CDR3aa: CASSLDLRQGGAYEQYF

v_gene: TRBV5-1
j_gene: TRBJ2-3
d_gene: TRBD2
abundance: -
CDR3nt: TGCGCCAGCAGCTTGGAGGGACTAGCGGGGACGGGGACAGATACGCAGTATTTT
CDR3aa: CASSLEGLAGTGTDTQYF

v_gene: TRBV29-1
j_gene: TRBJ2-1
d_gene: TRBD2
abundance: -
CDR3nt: TGCAGCGCTAAAAGACTAGCGGAGAACAATGAGCAGTTCTTC
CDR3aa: CSAKRLAENNEQFF

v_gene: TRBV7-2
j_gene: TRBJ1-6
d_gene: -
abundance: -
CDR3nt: TGTGCCAGCAGCCCCGGACACGCTTATAATTCACCCCTCCACTTT
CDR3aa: CASSPGHAYNSPLHF

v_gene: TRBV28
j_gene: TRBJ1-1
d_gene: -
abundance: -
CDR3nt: TGTGCCAGTTCCCCCGGGACACGATTTACGGTCGACACTGAAGCTTTCTTT
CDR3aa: CASSPGTRFTVDTEAFF

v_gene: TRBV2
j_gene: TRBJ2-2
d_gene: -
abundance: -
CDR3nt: TGTGCCAGCACCCTTGAACCCGGAGGGGTAAACACCGGGGAGCTGTTTTTT
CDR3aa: CASTLEPGGVNTGELFF

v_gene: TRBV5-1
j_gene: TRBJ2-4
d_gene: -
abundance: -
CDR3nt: TGCGCCAGCAGCTTGGGTCAGGGGTTGGCCAAAAACATTCAGTACTTC
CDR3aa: CASSLGQGLAKNIQYF

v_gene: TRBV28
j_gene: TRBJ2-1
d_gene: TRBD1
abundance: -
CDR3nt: TGTGCCAGCAGTTTATGGACAGGGAGCTCCTACAATGAGCAGTTCTTC
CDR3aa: CASSLWTGSSYNEQFF

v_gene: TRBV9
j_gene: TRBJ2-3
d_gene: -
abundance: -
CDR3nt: TGTGCCAGCAGCGTGAGAGGCACAGATACGCAGTATTTT
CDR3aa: CASSVRGTDTQYF

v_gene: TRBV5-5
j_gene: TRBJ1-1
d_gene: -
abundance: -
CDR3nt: TGTGCCAGCAGCTCGGACTTACTGAACACTGAAGCTTTCTTT
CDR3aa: CASSSDLLNTEAFF

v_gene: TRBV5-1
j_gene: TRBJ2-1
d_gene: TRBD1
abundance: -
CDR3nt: TGCGCCAGCAGCCCCCCTGGGACAGGGCGTCCGTTGGATGAGCAGTTCTTC
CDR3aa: CASSPPGTGRPLDEQFF

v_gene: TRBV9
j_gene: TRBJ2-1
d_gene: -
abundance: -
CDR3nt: TGTGCCAGCAGCGTAGACGGGTCCGTTTACAATGAGCAGTTCTTC
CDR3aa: CASSVDGSVYNEQFF

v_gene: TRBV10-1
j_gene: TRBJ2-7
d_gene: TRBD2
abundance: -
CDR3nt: TGCGCCAGCAGTGAGTCGACTAGCGGGGGGGCCTACGAGCAGTACTTC
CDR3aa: CASSESTSGGAYEQYF

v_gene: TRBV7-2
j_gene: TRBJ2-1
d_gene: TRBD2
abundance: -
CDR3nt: TGTGCCAGCAGCTTAGCTCGACTAGCGGGGTTGGAGCAGTTCTTC
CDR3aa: CASSLARLAGLEQFF